Presented here are 8 T cell receptor beta chains from one specimen sequenced in a study of T cells in Graves' hyperthyroidism and ophthalmopathy. Amplification targeted TCR beta CDR3 regions from RNA transcripts. The HTBI primer set served for first-round RT-PCR of the TCR CDR3. TCRdb re-analysed the multiplex PCR reads in MiXCR, keeping a single row per CDR3 protein. The data show a few hundred thousand distinct CDR3 sequences, with roughly 20% seen just once and roughly 16% held by the top ten. Sequences were obtained from blood. The receptors stem from a woman between 40 and 55 years old with Graves' ophthalmopathy.

At least ten counts were recorded for this clonotype. The V and J genes are TRBV7-9 and TRBJ1-5; the D is unclear. The CDR3 has 13 residues. Trimming cost V 1 base and J 7 bases, with 8 bases left between them. CDR1 and CDR2 (germline): SEHNR, FQNEAQ (reference sequence). The CDR3 spells CASSLVPFQPQHF. CDR3 nucleotide sequence: TGTGCCAGCAGCTTAGTTCCTTTCCAGCCCCAGCATTTT. The full variable domain, its missing parts supplied by reference TRBV7-9 and TRBJ1-5, is DTGVSQNPRHKITKRGQNVTFRCDPISEHNRLYWYRQTLGQGPEFLTYFQNEAQLEKSRLLSDRFSAERPKGSFSTLEIQRTEQGDSAMYLCASSLVPFQPQHFGDGTRLSIL.

This clonotype was seen many times. J is TRBJ1-5 and V is TRBV27; 9 positions agree with TRBD1. V dropped 7 bases and J dropped 5; count of bases not matched to a gene: 18. This CDR3 region has 18 residues. Germline V gives CDR1 MNHEY, CDR2 SMNVEV (reference sequence). As DNA, the CDR3 is TGTGCCAGCATGAGACTAGACCGGGACAGGGCGAGTTATCAGCCCCAGCATTTT. Its protein is CASMRLDRDRASYQPQHF.

CDR3 in amino acids: CASSLSRTVNYEQYF. Here the CDR3 DNA reads TGTGCCAGCAGTTTATCCAGGACTGTAAACTACGAGCAGTACTTC. The chain joins TRBV28 to TRBJ2-7, with D maybe TRBD2 (5 bases). The CDR3 runs to 15 residues. CDR1 is MDHEN, CDR2 SYDVKM, per germline. Trimming cost V 1 base and J 3 bases, with 13 bases left between them.

The table lists this clonotype with many counts. The rearrangement links TRBV29-1 to TRBJ1-2; D is possibly TRBD1 (5 bases). The germline V gene encodes CDR1 SQVTM and CDR2 ANQGSEA. The CDR3 loop spans 12 amino acids. V lost 4 bases and J 2 bases, leaving 8 bases between the germline ends. The CDR3, as DNA: TGCAGCGTTGTCGCAGGGAACTATGGCTACACCTTC. Its translation: CSVVAGNYGYTF. Drawing the rest from reference TRBV29-1 and TRBJ1-2, the complete variable domain is SAVISQKPSRDICQRGTSLTIQCQVDSQVTMMFWYRQQPGQSLTLIATANQGSEATYESGFVIDKFPISRPNLTFSTLTVSNMSPEDSSIYLCSVVAGNYGYTFGSGTRLTVV.

V gene TRBV20-1 combines with J gene TRBJ2-5; D uncertain. V lost 0 bases and J 4 bases, leaving 15 bases between the germline ends. Germline V CDR1 and CDR2: DFQATT, SNEGSKA (reference sequence). CDR3 length equals 15 residues. In nucleotides, the CDR3 is TGCAGTGCTAGAGATCCGGTCAGGCTCGTAGAGACCCAGTACTTC. Its protein product is CSARDPVRLVETQYF.

This clonotype occurred many times. V gene TRBV4-1 combines with J gene TRBJ1-5, with TRBD1 identical over 8 bases. CDR3 length: 16 residues. Trimming took 0 bases from V and 7 from J; bases not matched to a gene: 8. Germline CDR1 reads MGHRA; CDR2 reads YSYEKL. The CDR3 sequence: CASSQDRGQGGQPQHF. The CDR3 nucleotides are TGCGCCAGCAGCCAAGATCGAGGACAGGGAGGGCAGCCCCAGCATTTT.

This clonotype was seen many times. This rearrangement joins TRBV7-6 to TRBJ2-5; D may be TRBD1 (5 bases). Germline-derived CDR1 and CDR2 are SGHVS and FNYEAQ. V gave up 4 bases and J gave up 7 bases, with 16 bases separating them. The CDR3 contains 14 residues. The CDR3 region is CASSSGQVAGTQYF. DNA for the CDR3: TGTGCCAGCAGCTCTGGACAAGTGGCCGGGACCCAGTACTTC.

Many counts were recorded for this clonotype. The chain couples TRBV7-2 to TRBJ1-6; D gene ambiguous. Per the germline V gene, CDR1 is SGHTA and CDR2 is FQGNSA. The germline V and J ends were trimmed by 3 bases and 3 bases, with 9 bases remaining between them. The CDR3 extends over 15 amino acids. CDR3 in amino acids: CASSFYEGYNSPLHF. CDR3 nucleotides: TGTGCCAGCAGCTTTTACGAGGGCTATAATTCACCCCTCCACTTT.